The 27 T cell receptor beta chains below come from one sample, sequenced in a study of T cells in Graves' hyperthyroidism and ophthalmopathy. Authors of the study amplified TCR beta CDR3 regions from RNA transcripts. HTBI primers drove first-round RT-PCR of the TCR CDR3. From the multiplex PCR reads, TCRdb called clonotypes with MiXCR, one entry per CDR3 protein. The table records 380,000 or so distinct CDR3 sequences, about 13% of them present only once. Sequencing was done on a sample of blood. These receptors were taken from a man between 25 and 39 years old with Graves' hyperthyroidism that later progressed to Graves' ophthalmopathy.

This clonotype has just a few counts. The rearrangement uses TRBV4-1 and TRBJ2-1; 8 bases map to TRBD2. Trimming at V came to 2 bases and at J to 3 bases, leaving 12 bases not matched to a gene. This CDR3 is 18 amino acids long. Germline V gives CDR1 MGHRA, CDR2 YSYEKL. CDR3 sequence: CASSQRSGGGIFYNEQFF. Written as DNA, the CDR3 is TGCGCCAGCAGCCAAAGGTCCGGCGGGGGGATCTTCTACAATGAGCAGTTCTTC.

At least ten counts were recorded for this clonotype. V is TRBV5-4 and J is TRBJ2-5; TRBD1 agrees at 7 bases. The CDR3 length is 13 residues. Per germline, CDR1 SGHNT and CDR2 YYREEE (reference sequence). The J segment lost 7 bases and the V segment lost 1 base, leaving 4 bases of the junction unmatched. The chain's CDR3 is CASSLRGLRTQYF. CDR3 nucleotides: TGTGCCAGCAGCTTGAGGGGGCTGAGGACCCAGTACTTC.

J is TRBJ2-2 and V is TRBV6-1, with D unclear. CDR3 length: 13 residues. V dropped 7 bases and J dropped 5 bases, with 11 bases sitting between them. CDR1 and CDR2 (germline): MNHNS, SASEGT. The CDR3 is CASTTIGTGELFF. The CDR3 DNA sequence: TGTGCCAGCACAACGATTGGGACCGGGGAGCTGTTTTTT.

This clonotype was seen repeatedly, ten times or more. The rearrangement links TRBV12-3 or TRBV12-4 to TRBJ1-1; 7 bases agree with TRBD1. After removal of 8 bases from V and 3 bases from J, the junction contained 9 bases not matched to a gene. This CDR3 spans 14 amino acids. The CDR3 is CASRRTGPHTEAFF. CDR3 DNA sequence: TGTGCCAGCCGTAGGACAGGCCCCCACACTGAAGCTTTCTTT.

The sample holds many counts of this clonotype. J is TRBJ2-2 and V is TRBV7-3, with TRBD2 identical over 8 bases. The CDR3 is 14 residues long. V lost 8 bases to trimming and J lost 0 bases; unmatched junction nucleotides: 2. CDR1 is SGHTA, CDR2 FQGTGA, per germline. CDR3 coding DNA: TGTGCCAGCCGGGGGGGCGCGAACACCGGGGAGCTGTTTTTT. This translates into CASRGGANTGELFF.

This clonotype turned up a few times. The CDR3 sequence is CASSWQGNQPQHF. In nucleotides, the CDR3 is TGTGCCAGCAGTTGGCAGGGGAATCAGCCCCAGCATTTT. This chain uses TRBV6-5 with TRBJ1-5; D may be TRBD1 (6 bases). The CDR3 consists of 13 residues. Germline V CDR1 and CDR2: MNHEY, SVGAGI. V was clipped by 4 bases and J by 4 bases, with 8 bases between them.

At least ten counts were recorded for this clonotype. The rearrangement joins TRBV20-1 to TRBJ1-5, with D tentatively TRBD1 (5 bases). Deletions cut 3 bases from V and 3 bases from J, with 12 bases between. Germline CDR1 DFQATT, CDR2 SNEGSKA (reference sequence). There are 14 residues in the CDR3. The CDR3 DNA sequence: TGCAGTGCTAGGGGCAGGACACCCAATCAGCCCCAGCATTTT. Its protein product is CSARGRTPNQPQHF.

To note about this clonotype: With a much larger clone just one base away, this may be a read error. The DNA for the CDR3 is TGTGCCAGCAGCCAAGCCTTCACTGAAGCTTTCTTT. Amino acid sequence: CASSQAFTEAFF. The rearrangement joins TRBV16 to TRBJ1-1; no firm D call. This CDR3 contains 12 residues. Germline lookup yields CDR1 KGHSY and CDR2 FQNENV. V gave up 2 bases and J gave up 4 bases, with 5 bases separating them.

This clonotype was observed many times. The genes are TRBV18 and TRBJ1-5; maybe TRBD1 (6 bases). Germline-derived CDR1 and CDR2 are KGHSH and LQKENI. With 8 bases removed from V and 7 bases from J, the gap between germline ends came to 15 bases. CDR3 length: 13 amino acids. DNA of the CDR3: TGTGCCAGCAGCTCTGACAGGCGGCAGCCCCAGCATTTT. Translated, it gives CASSSDRRQPQHF.

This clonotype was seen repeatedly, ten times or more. The CDR3 coding sequence is TGTGCCAGCAGCCACCCCAGAGGGCGGGGGGCTTACACCGGGGAGCTGTTTTTT. Translating gives CASSHPRGRGAYTGELFF. The J gene is TRBJ2-2, the V gene TRBV11-2, with 8 bases lining up with TRBD2. With 5 bases clipped from V and 3 bases from J, the junction kept 14 bases outside the gene matches. The CDR3 totals 18 residues. Germline V CDR1 and CDR2: SGHAT, FQNNGV.

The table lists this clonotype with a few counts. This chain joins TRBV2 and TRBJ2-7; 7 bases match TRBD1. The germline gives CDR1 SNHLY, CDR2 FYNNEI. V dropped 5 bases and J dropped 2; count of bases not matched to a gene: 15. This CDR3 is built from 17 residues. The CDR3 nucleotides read TGTGCCAGCAGTTACGACCTGAACAGGGGAGTAACCTACGAGCAGTACTTC. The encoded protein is CASSYDLNRGVTYEQYF.

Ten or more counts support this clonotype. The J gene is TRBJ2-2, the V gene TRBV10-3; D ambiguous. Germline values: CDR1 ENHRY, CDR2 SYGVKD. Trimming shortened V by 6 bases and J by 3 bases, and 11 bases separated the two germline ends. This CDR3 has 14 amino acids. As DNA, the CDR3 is TGTGCCATCAGCGGCTCTCGGGACACCGGGGAGCTGTTTTTT. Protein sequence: CAISGSRDTGELFF.

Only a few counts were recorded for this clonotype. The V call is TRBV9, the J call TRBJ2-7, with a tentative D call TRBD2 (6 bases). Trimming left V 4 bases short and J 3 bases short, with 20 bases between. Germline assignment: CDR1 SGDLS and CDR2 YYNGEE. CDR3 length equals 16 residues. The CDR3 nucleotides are TGTGCCAGCAGCCCGTCCGGCGGGACCTACAACTACGAGCAGTACTTC. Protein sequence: CASSPSGGTYNYEQYF.

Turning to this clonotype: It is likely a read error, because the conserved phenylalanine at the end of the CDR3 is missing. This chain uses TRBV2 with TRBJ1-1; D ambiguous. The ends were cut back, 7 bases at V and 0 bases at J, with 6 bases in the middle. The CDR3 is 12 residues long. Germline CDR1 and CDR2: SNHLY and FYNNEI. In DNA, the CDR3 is TGTGCCAGCAAAATCATGAACACTGAAGCTTTCCTT. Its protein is CASKIMNTEAFL.

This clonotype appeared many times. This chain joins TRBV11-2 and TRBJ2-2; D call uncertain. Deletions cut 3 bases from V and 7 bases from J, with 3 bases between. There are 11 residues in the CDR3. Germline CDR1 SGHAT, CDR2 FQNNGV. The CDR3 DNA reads TGTGCCAGCAGCTTTGGCGGGGAGCTGTTTTTT. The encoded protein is CASSFGGELFF.

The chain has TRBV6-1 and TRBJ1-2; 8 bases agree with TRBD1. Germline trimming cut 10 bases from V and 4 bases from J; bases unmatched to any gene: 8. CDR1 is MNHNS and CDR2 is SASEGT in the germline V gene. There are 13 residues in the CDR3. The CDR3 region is CATQGATVYGYTF. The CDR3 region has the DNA TGTGCCACCCAGGGGGCCACCGTCTATGGCTACACCTTC.

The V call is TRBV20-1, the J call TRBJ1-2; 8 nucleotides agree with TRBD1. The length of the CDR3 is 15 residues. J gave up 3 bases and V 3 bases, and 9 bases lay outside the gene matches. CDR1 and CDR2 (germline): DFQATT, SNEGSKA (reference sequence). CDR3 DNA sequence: TGCAGTGCTAGGGACTCACAGGGGGACCACTATGGCTACACCTTC. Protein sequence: CSARDSQGDHYGYTF.

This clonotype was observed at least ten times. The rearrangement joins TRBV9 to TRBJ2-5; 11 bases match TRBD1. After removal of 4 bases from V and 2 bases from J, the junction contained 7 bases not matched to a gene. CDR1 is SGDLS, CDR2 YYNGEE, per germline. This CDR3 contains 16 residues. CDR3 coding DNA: TGTGCCAGCAGCATCCGGGACAGGGGGGAACAAGAGACCCAGTACTTC. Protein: CASSIRDRGEQETQYF.

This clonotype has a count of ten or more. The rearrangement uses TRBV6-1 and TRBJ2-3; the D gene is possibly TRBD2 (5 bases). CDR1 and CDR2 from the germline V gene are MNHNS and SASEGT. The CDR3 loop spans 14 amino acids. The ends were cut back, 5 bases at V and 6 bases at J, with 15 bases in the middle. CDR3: CASSSGETWDTQYF. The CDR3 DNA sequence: TGTGCCAGCAGTTCCGGGGAGACATGGGATACGCAGTATTTT.

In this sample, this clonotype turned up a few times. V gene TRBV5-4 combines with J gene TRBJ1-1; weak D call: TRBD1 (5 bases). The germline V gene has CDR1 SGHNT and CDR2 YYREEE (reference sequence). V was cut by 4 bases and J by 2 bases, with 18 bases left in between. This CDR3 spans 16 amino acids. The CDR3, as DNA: TGTGCCAGCAGCGACCCGGCGGAGGGGTTCAACACTGAAGCTTTCTTT. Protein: CASSDPAEGFNTEAFF.

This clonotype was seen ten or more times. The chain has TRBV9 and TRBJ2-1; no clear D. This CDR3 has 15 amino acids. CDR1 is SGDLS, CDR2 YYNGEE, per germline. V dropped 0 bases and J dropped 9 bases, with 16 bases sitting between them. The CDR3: CASSVDPLPSSEQFF. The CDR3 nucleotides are TGTGCCAGCAGCGTAGATCCCCTTCCGTCCAGTGAGCAGTTCTTC.

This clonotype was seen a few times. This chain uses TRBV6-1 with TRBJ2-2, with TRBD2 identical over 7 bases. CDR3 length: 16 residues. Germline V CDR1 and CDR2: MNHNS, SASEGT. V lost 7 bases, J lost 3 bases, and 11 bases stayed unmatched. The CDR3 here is CASIQSYGGYTGELFF. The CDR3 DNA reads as TGTGCCAGCATCCAGTCCTACGGGGGGTACACCGGGGAGCTGTTTTTT.

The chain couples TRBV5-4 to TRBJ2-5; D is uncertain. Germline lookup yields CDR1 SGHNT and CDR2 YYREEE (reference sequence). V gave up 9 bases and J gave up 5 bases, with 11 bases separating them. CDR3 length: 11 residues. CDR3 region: CAMHQEETQYF. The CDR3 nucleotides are TGTGCCATGCACCAGGAGGAGACCCAGTACTTC.

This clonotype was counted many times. The CDR3 loop reads CASSSGYPSGNTIYF. In nucleotides, the CDR3 is TGTGCCAGCAGTTCAGGATACCCATCTGGAAACACCATATATTTT. This chain joins TRBV27 and TRBJ1-3; D remains unclear. The CDR3 is made up of 15 amino acids. The V end lost 4 bases, the J end lost 1 base, and 11 bases lay between the germline ends. The germline V gene has CDR1 MNHEY and CDR2 SMNVEV (reference sequence).

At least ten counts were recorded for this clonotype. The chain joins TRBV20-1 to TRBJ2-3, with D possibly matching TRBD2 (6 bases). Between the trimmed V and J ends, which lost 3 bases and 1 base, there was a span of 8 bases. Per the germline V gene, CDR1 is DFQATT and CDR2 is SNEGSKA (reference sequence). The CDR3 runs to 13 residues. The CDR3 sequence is CSARSSGTDTQYF. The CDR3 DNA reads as TGCAGTGCTAGGTCTAGCGGCACAGATACGCAGTATTTT.

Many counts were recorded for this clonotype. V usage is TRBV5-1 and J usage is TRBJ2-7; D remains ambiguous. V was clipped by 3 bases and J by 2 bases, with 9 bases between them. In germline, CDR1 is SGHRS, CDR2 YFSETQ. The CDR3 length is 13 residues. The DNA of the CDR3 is TGCGCCAGCAGCTACCTTGTGGCCTACGAGCAGTACTTC. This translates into CASSYLVAYEQYF. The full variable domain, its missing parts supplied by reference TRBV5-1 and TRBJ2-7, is KAGVTQTPRYLIKTRGQQVTLSCSPISGHRSVSWYQQTPGQGLQFLFEYFSETQRNKGNFPGRFSGRQFSNSRSEMNVSTLELGDSALYLCASSYLVAYEQYFGPGTRLTVT.

CDR3 sequence reads: CASSSRGNSPLHF. The CDR3 DNA sequence: TGTGCCAGTAGCTCCCGGGGAAACTCACCCCTCCACTTT. This sequence joins TRBV19 and TRBJ1-6; D ambiguous. Trimming shortened V by 6 bases and J by 10 bases, and 13 bases separated the two germline ends. The CDR3 runs to 13 residues. Germline lookup yields CDR1 LNHDA and CDR2 SQIVND (reference sequence).